This entry lists 13 T cell receptor beta chains sequenced from one sample in a study of T-cell reconstitution after alpha-beta-depleted transplantation in children. It was with unique molecular identifiers that the TCRbeta library was prepared. One entry per CDR3 protein, called by TCRdb with MiXCR from the PCR reads. Here the sample spans roughly 570,000 distinct CDR3 sequences, roughly a quarter being singletons. Sequencing was performed on PBMCs, taken before TCRalphabeta/CD19-depleted stem cell transplant. These receptors all come from a boy in the first two years of life with Wiskott-Aldrich syndrome, due to receive a stem cell transplant.

This chain joins TRBV24-1 and TRBJ2-2; TRBD2 matches 7 bases. Unmatched junction bases numbered 9, after V lost 1 base and J lost 5 bases. CDR3 length: 17 amino acids. Germline values: CDR1 KGHDR, CDR2 SFDVKD. CDR3: CATSDFAGARKTGELFF. The CDR3 coding sequence is TGTGCCACCAGTGATTTTGCGGGAGCCCGGAAAACCGGGGAGCTGTTTTTT.

The genes are TRBV7-6 and TRBJ2-5, with unresolved D. Trimming removed 2 bases at V and 11 bases at J, with 12 bases between. The CDR3 contains 12 residues. CDR1 and CDR2 (germline): SGHVS, FNYEAQ. The CDR3 protein is CASSLRAARQYF. In DNA, the CDR3 is TGTGCCAGCAGCTTAAGGGCGGCCCGACAGTACTTC.

This clonotype was found a few times. V is TRBV9 and J is TRBJ2-1, with 9 nucleotides matching TRBD2. V shed 4 bases and J 15 bases; nucleotides not matched to a gene: 8. Looked up from germline, CDR1 is SGDLS and CDR2 is YYNGEE. CDR3 length: 12 amino acids. The CDR3 sequence is CASSKTGTSLFF. For the CDR3, the DNA is TGTGCCAGCAGCAAGACCGGGACTAGCCTGTTCTTC.

The V gene is TRBV28, the J gene TRBJ2-7; TRBD2 aligns across 7 bases. Unmatched junction bases numbered 11, after V lost 8 bases and J lost 1 base. CDR1 MDHEN and CDR2 SYDVKM come from the germline V gene. The CDR3 is 15 residues long. CDR3 residues: CASLDLKAGSYEQYF. In DNA, the CDR3 is TGTGCCAGCTTGGACCTTAAAGCGGGGTCCTACGAGCAGTACTTC.

This clonotype was seen a handful of times. The V call is TRBV9, the J call TRBJ2-6; no clear D. V gave up 0 bases and J gave up 0 bases, with 4 bases separating them. This CDR3 contains 15 residues. In germline, CDR1 is SGDLS, CDR2 YYNGEE. The CDR3 here is CASSVASSGANVLTF. As DNA, the CDR3 is TGTGCCAGCAGCGTAGCAAGCTCTGGGGCCAACGTCCTGACTTTC. The full variable domain, in which reference TRBV9 and TRBJ2-6 provide the parts outside the CDR3, is DSGVTQTPKHLITATGQRVTLRCSPRSGDLSVYWYQQSLDQGLQFLIQYYNGEERAKGNILERFSAQQFPDLHSELNLSSLELGDSALYFCASSVASSGANVLTFGAGSRLTVL.

The genes are TRBV5-1 and TRBJ2-3, with D perhaps TRBD1 (6 bases). Germline V CDR1 and CDR2: SGHRS, YFSETQ. The CDR3 is 14 residues long. V lost 4 bases and J 4 bases, leaving 13 bases between the germline ends. CDR3 sequence: CASSQQGIPDTQYF. The CDR3 DNA reads TGCGCCAGCAGCCAGCAGGGGATCCCAGATACGCAGTATTTT.

Only a few counts were recorded for this clonotype. This chain links TRBV6-6 with TRBJ1-5; a weak D match, TRBD1 (6 bases). CDR1 and CDR2 from the germline V gene are MNHNY and SVGAGI (reference sequence). Trimming removed 11 bases at V and 4 bases at J, with 9 bases between. This CDR3 comprises 11 residues. The CDR3 region is CAGGRNQPQHF. The DNA of the CDR3 is TGTGCCGGGGGCCGGAATCAGCCCCAGCATTTT.

The chain is built from TRBV14 and TRBJ2-7; possibly TRBD1 or TRBD2 for D (7 bases each). The V end lost 0 bases, the J end lost 3 bases, and 21 bases lay between the germline ends. Germline lookup yields CDR1 SGHDN and CDR2 FVKESK. The CDR3 runs to 18 residues. CDR3 in amino acids: CASSQEQGLLALNYEQYF. For the CDR3, the DNA is TGTGCCAGCAGCCAAGAACAGGGGTTACTAGCGCTGAACTACGAGCAGTACTTC.

The chain couples TRBV5-1 to TRBJ1-4; tentatively, D is TRBD1 (6 bases). Trimming stripped 4 bases from V and 4 bases from J, with 17 bases between. Germline CDR1 reads SGHRS; CDR2 reads YFSETQ. CDR3 length equals 16 residues. Written as DNA, the CDR3 is TGCGCCAGCAGCCCCTTAGCGACAGGCCTTAATGAAAAACTGTTTTTT. Protein sequence: CASSPLATGLNEKLFF.

The genes are TRBV29-1 and TRBJ2-1; TRBD2 might be the D (6 bases). The CDR3 consists of 12 residues. V was pared by 4 bases and J by 6 bases, with 10 bases between. Germline CDR1 and CDR2: SQVTM and ANQGSEA. The CDR3 is CSVGLDGNEQFF. In DNA form, the CDR3 reads TGCAGCGTTGGACTAGATGGCAATGAGCAGTTCTTC.

This clonotype was picked up a small number of times. This chain connects TRBV20-1 to TRBJ2-1; tentatively, D is TRBD1 or TRBD2 (6 bases each). V lost 0 bases to trimming and J lost 9 bases, with 15 bases between them. In germline, CDR1 is DFQATT, CDR2 SNEGSKA (reference sequence). The CDR3 sequence is 14 residues long. The CDR3 reads CSARDEGKGGEQFF. The CDR3 region has the DNA TGCAGTGCTAGAGATGAGGGGAAGGGGGGTGAGCAGTTCTTC.

The rearrangement links TRBV6-6 to TRBJ2-1; 12 bases are shared with TRBD2. Germline CDR1 is MNHNY and CDR2 is SVGAGI (reference sequence). CDR3 size: 13 residues. Germline trimming cut 10 bases from V and 9 bases from J; bases unmatched to any gene: 7. CDR3: CATRTSGMGEQFF. The CDR3, as DNA: TGTGCCACCCGGACTAGCGGGATGGGTGAGCAGTTCTTC.

The chain uses TRBV11-2 and TRBJ2-2, with no clear D. The CDR3 is 15 amino acids. Trimming took off 6 bases at V and 0 bases at J, with 11 bases between the two ends. Germline assignment: CDR1 SGHAT and CDR2 FQNNGV. DNA for the CDR3: TGTGCCAGCAGACGGAGCCCAGCGAACACCGGGGAGCTGTTTTTT. Translation gives CASRRSPANTGELFF.